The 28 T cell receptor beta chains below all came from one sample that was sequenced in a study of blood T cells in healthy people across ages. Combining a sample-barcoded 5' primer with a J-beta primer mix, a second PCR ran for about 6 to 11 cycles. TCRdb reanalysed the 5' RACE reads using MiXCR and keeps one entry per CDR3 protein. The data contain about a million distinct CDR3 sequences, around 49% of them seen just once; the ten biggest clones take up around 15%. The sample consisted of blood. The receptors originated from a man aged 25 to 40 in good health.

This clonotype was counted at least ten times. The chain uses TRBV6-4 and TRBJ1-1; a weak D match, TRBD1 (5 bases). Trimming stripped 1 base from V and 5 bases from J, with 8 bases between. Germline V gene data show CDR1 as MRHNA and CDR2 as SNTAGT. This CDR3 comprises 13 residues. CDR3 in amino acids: CASSDWRGTEAFF. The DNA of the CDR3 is TGTGCCAGCAGTGACTGGAGGGGAACTGAAGCTTTCTTT.

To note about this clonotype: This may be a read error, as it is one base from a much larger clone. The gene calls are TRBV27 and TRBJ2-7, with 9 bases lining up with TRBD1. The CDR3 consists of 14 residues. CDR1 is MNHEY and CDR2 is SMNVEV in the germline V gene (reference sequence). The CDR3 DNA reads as TGTGCCGGCAGCCGACAGGGGGGTGACTACGAGCAGTACTTC. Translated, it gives CAGSRQGGDYEQYF.

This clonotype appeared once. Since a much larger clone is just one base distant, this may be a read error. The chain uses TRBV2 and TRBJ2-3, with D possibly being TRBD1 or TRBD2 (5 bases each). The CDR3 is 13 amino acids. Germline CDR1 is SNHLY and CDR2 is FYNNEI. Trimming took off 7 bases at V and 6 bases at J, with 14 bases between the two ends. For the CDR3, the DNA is TGTGCCAGCAAGGGGACCGCGCAGGATACGCAGTATTTT. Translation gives CASKGTAQDTQYF.

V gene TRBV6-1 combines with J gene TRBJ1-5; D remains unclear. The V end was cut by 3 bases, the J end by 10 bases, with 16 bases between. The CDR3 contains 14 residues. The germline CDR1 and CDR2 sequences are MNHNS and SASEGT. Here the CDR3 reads CASSEGARTRPQHF. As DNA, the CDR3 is TGTGCCAGCAGTGAGGGCGCTAGGACTCGACCCCAGCATTTT.

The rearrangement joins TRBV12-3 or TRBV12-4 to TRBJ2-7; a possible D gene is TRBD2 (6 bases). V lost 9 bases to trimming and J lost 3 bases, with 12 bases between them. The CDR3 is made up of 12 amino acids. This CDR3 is CASGRDFYEQYF. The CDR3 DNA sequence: TGTGCCAGTGGTAGGGACTTCTACGAGCAGTACTTC.

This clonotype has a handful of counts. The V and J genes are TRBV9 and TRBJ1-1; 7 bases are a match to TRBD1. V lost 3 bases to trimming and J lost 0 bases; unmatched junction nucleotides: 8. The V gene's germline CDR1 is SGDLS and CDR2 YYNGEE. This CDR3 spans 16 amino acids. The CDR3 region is CASSAPGQEMNTEAFF. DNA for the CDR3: TGTGCCAGCAGCGCCCCAGGACAGGAGATGAACACTGAAGCTTTCTTT.

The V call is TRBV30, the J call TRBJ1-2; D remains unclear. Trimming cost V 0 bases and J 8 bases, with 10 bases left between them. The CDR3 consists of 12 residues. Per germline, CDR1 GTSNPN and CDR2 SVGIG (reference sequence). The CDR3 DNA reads TGTGCCTGGAGTGTACCCGGGGAAGGCTACACCTTC. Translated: CAWSVPGEGYTF. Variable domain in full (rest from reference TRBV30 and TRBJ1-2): SQTIHQWPATLVQPVGSPLSLECTVEGTSNPNLYWYRQAAGRGLQLLFYSVGIGQISSEVPQNLSASRPQDRQFILSSKKLLLSDSGFYLCAWSVPGEGYTFGSGTRLTVV.

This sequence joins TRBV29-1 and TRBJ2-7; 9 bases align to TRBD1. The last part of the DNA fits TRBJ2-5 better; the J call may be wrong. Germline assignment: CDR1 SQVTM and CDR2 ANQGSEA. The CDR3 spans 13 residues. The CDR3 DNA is TGCAGCGGCACCGGGACAGGGCGCGAGACCCAGTACTTC. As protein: CSGTGTGRETQYF.

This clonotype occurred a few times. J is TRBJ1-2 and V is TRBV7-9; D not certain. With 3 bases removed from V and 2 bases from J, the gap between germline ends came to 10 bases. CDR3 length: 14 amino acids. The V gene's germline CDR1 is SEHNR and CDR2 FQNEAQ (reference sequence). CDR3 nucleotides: TGTGCCAGCAGCTTTACCCCCACGAACTATGGCTACACCTTC. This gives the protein CASSFTPTNYGYTF.

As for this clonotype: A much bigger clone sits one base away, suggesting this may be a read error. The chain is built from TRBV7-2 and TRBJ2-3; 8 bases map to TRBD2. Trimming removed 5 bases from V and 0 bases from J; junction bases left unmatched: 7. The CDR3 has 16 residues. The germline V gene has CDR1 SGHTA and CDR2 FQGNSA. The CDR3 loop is CASSPKRGRSTDTQYF. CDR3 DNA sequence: TGTGCCAGCAGCCCCAAGCGGGGGAGGAGCACAGATACGCAGTATTTT.

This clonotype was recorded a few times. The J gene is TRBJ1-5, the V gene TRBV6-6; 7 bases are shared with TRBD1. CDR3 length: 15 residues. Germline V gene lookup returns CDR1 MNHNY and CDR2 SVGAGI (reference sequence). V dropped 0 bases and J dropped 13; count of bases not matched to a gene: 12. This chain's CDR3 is CASSYSVQGTRGQHF. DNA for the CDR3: TGTGCCAGCAGTTACTCGGTACAGGGGACAAGGGGGCAGCATTTT.

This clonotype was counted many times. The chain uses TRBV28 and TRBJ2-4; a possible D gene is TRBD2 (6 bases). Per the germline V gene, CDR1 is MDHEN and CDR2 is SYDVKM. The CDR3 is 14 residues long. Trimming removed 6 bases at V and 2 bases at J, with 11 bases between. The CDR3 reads CASSNRGTKNIQYF. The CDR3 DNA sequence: TGTGCCAGCAGCAACCGGGGGACCAAAAACATTCAGTACTTC.

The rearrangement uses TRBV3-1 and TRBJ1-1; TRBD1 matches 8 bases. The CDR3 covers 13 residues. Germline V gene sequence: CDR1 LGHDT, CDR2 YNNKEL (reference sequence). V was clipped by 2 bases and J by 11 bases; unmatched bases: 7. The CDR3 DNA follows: TGTGCCAGCAGCCAAACAAAACAGGGGGGCGCTTTCTTT. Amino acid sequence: CASSQTKQGGAFF.

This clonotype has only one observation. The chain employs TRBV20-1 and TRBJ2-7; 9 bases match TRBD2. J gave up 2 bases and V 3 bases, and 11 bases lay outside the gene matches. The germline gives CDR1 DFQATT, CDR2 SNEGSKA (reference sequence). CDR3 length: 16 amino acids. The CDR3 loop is CSASDHIAGEPYEQYF. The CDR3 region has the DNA TGCAGTGCTAGTGATCACATAGCGGGGGAGCCCTACGAGCAGTACTTC.

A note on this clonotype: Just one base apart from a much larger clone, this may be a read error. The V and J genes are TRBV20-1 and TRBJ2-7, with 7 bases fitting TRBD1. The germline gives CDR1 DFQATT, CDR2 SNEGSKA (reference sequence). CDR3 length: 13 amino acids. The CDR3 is CSAGDSASCEQYF. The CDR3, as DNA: TGCAGTGCGGGGGACAGCGCTTCCTGCGAGCAGTACTTC.

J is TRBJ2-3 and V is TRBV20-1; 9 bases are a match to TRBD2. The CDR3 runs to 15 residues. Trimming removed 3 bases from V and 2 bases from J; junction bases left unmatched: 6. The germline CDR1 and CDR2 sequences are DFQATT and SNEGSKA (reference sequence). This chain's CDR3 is CSASWASGNTDTQYF. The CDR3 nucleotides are TGCAGTGCTAGCTGGGCTAGCGGGAACACAGATACGCAGTATTTT.

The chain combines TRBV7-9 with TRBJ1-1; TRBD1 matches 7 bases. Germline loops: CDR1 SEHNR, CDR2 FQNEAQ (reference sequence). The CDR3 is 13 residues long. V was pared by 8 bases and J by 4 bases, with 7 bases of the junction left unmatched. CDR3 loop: CASDLGGVTEAFF. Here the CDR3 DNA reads TGTGCCAGCGACCTAGGGGGCGTCACTGAAGCTTTCTTT.

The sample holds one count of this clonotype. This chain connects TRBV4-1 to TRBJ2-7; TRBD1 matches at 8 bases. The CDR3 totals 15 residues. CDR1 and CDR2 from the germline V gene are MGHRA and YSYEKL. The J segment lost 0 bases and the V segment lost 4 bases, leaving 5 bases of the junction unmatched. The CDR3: CASSRSTGVSYEQYF. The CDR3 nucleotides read TGCGCCAGCAGCCGCTCGACAGGGGTCTCCTACGAGCAGTACTTC.

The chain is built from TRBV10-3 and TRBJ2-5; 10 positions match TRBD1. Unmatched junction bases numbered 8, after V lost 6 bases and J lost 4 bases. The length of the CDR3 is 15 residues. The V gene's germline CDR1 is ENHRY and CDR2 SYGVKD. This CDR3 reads CAIRVTGGGGETQYF. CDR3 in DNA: TGTGCCATCAGAGTGACAGGGGGCGGTGGAGAGACCCAGTACTTC.

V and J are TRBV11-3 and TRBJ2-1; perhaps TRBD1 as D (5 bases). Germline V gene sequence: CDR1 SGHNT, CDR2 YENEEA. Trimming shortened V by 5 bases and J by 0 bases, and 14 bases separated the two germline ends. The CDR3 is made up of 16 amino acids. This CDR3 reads CASSPAGQGSYNEQFF. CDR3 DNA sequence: TGTGCCAGCAGCCCCGCCGGCCAGGGCTCCTACAATGAGCAGTTCTTC.

The CDR3 DNA reads as TGTGCCAGCAGCTTCGGGGCGCTGACTGAAGCTTTCTTT. This gives the protein CASSFGALTEAFF. This rearrangement joins TRBV7-6 to TRBJ1-1; a weak D match, TRBD1 (5 bases). Trimming took 3 bases from V and 5 from J, leaving 10 bases between them. Per germline, CDR1 SGHVS and CDR2 FNYEAQ. This CDR3 is 13 amino acids long. Combining the CDR3 with reference TRBV7-6 and TRBJ1-1 gives the whole variable domain GAGVSQSPRYKVTKRGQDVALRCDPISGHVSLYWYRQALGQGPEFLTYFNYEAQQDKSGLPNDRFSAERPEGSISTLTIQRTEQRDSAMYRCASSFGALTEAFFGQGTRLTVV.

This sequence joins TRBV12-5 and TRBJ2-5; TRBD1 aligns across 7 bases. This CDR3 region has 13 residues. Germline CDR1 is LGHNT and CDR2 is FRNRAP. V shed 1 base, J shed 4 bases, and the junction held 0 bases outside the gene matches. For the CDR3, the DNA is TGTGCTAGTGGTTTGGGACAGGGAGAGACCCAGTACTTC. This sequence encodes CASGLGQGETQYF.

The CDR3 coding sequence is TGTGCCAGCAGTTCCGTCGGTCAGGGGCCAGAGACCCAGTACTTC. Amino acid sequence: CASSSVGQGPETQYF. This chain joins TRBV28 and TRBJ2-5; perhaps TRBD1 as D (6 bases). The germline V gene encodes CDR1 MDHEN and CDR2 SYDVKM. This CDR3 region has 15 residues. The V and J ends lost 4 bases and 4 bases respectively, with 16 bases between them.

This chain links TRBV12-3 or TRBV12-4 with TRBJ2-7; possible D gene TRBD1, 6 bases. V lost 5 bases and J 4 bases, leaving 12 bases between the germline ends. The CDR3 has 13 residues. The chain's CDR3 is CASSPPGQYEQYF. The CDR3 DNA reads TGTGCCAGCAGTCCCCCGGGACAATACGAGCAGTACTTC.

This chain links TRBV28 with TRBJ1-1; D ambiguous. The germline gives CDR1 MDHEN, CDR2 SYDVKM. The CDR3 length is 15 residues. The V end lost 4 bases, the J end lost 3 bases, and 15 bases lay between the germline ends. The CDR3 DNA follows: TGTGCCAGCAGTTCTCCCGCCCCTCGAGACACTGAAGCTTTCTTT. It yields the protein CASSSPAPRDTEAFF.

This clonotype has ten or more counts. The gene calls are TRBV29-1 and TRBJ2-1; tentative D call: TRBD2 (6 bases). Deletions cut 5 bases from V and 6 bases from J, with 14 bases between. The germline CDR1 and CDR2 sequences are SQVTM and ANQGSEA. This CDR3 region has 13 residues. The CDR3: CSVSDSGFNEQFF. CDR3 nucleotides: TGCAGCGTTTCCGATAGCGGCTTCAATGAGCAGTTCTTC.

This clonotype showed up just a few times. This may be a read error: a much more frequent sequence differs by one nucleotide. Here the CDR3 reads CASSHTLTSGTDNEQYF. The CDR3 DNA reads as TGCGCCAGCAGCCACACTTTGACTAGCGGGACCGACAATGAGCAGTACTTC. The chain couples TRBV4-1 to TRBJ2-7; 11 nucleotides align to TRBD2. Germline trimming cut 3 bases from V and 7 bases from J; bases unmatched to any gene: 14. The V gene's germline CDR1 is MGHRA and CDR2 YSYEKL. The CDR3 sequence is 17 residues long.

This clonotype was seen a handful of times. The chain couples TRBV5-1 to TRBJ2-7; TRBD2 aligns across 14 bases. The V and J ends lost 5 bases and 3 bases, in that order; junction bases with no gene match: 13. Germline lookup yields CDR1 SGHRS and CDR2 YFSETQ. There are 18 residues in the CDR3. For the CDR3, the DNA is TGCGCCAGCAGTTCCGGGACTAGCGGGGGAGCGGCGAACTACGAGCAGTACTTC. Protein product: CASSSGTSGGAANYEQYF.